These 19 T cell receptor beta chains came from one sample sequenced in a study of Graves' ophthalmopathy and Graves' hyperthyroidism. Amplification from RNA transcripts yielded the TCR beta CDR3 regions. The library came from an HTBI-primed first-round RT-PCR and a second-round multiplex PCR. TCRdb reanalysed the multiplex PCR reads using MiXCR and keeps one entry per CDR3 protein. The sample holds more than 1,000,000 distinct CDR3 sequences, 36% seen once. The sequencing input was peripheral blood or thyroid tissue (not recorded which). The source is an adult man with Graves' hyperthyroidism.

CDR3 nucleotide sequence: TGCAGTGCTTCCCGCGGCCTGGGATTCAACGAGCAGTACTTC. Encoded protein: CSASRGLGFNEQYF. V gene TRBV20-1 combines with J gene TRBJ2-7, with D hard to call. V lost 5 bases, J lost 5 bases, and 19 bases lay in between. The length of the CDR3 is 14 residues. Germline-derived CDR1 and CDR2 are DFQATT and SNEGSKA (reference sequence).

This clonotype was found many times. This chain connects TRBV15 to TRBJ1-5, with 9 bases aligning to TRBD1. CDR1 is LNHNV, CDR2 YYDKDF, per germline (reference sequence). CDR3 length: 18 residues. The ends lost 0 bases at V and 1 base at J; junction bases unmatched: 7. CDR3 residues: CATSRDGGGQGSNQPQHF. CDR3 nucleotides: TGTGCCACCAGCAGAGATGGAGGGGGACAGGGAAGCAATCAGCCCCAGCATTTT.

This clonotype showed up many times. The V gene is TRBV6-4, the J gene TRBJ2-2; D remains ambiguous. This CDR3 spans 13 amino acids. CDR1 is MRHNA and CDR2 is SNTAGT in the germline V gene. V was shortened by 2 bases and J by 8 bases, with 9 bases between the two germline ends. The DNA of the CDR3 is TGTGCCAGCAGTGACCCTCCGTCTGGGGAGCTGTTTTTT. Its protein is CASSDPPSGELFF.

The chain's CDR3 is CASSLIQGSTEAFF. The CDR3 DNA sequence: TGTGCCAGCAGCCTGATCCAAGGGAGCACTGAAGCTTTCTTT. V usage is TRBV3-1 and J usage is TRBJ1-1; D call uncertain. Germline V gives CDR1 LGHDT, CDR2 YNNKEL (reference sequence). This CDR3 spans 14 amino acids. The V and J ends lost 4 bases and 4 bases respectively, with 13 bases between them.

The V and J genes are TRBV28 and TRBJ2-5; D is perhaps TRBD1 (6 bases). CDR3 length: 16 amino acids. Trimming shortened V by 6 bases and J by 5 bases, and 22 bases separated the two germline ends. Germline V gene sequence: CDR1 MDHEN, CDR2 SYDVKM. CDR3 loop: CASSTSRGRGEETQYF. CDR3 sequence (DNA): TGTGCCAGCAGCACGTCCCGAGGCAGGGGTGAGGAGACCCAGTACTTC.

This clonotype appeared a single time. V gene TRBV11-2 combines with J gene TRBJ2-7; D perhaps matches TRBD1 (6 bases). The CDR3 length is 13 residues. The V gene lost 5 bases and the J gene lost 3 bases, with 11 bases spanning the gap. In germline, CDR1 is SGHAT, CDR2 FQNNGV. The CDR3 protein is CASSIRTDYEQYF. DNA for the CDR3: TGTGCCAGCAGCATCCGGACAGACTACGAGCAGTACTTC.

In its sample, this clonotype was seen many times. V is TRBV20-1 and J is TRBJ2-5, with 7 bases identical to TRBD2. There are 14 residues in the CDR3. The J segment lost 4 bases and the V segment lost 6 bases, leaving 11 bases of the junction unmatched. The V gene's germline CDR1 is DFQATT and CDR2 SNEGSKA (reference sequence). The CDR3 sequence is CSALSAGVGETQYF. CDR3 DNA sequence: TGCAGTGCCCTGTCTGCGGGAGTGGGAGAGACCCAGTACTTC.

This clonotype was seen at least ten times. The V call is TRBV14, the J call TRBJ1-3; D may be TRBD1 (5 bases). CDR1 and CDR2 (germline): SGHDN, FVKESK. The CDR3 loop spans 15 amino acids. V lost 4 bases and J lost 0, with 10 bases in between. CDR3: CASSRDPISGNTIYF. CDR3 in DNA: TGTGCCAGCAGCCGGGACCCCATCTCTGGAAACACCATATATTTT. Full variable domain (missing parts from reference TRBV14 and TRBJ1-3): EAGVTQFPSHSVIEKGQTVTLRCDPISGHDNLYWYRRVMGKEIKFLLHFVKESKQDESGMPNNRFLAERTGGTYSTLKVQPAELEDSGVYFCASSRDPISGNTIYFGEGSWLTVV.

The rearrangement uses TRBV29-1 and TRBJ1-4, with D perhaps TRBD1 (6 bases). The CDR3 runs to 14 residues. Germline-derived CDR1 and CDR2 are SQVTM and ANQGSEA. Deletions cut 4 bases from V and 9 bases from J, with 18 bases between. This chain's CDR3 is CSVVAAGAVKKLFF. The CDR3 DNA reads as TGCAGCGTTGTCGCGGCAGGGGCAGTGAAAAAACTGTTTTTT.

The sample holds many counts of this clonotype. This chain links TRBV19 with TRBJ1-2, with D maybe TRBD1 (5 bases). Trimming removed 6 bases at V and 0 bases at J, with 17 bases between. Germline CDR1 reads LNHDA; CDR2 reads SQIVND (reference sequence). The CDR3 totals 16 residues. CDR3 DNA sequence: TGTGCCAGTAGAGGGGATTCCCGCGAAACTAACTATGGCTACACCTTC. Its translation is CASRGDSRETNYGYTF.

This chain uses TRBV29-1 with TRBJ1-2; D perhaps matches TRBD1 (6 bases). The CDR3 is 10 residues long. Germline lookup yields CDR1 SQVTM and CDR2 ANQGSEA. The CDR3 protein is CSTTAGAFTF. For the CDR3, the DNA is TGCAGTACTACGGCAGGGGCTTTCACCTTC.

This clonotype was counted only a few times. The CDR3 loop reads CSVARGATWDTEAFF. Written as DNA, the CDR3 is TGCAGCGTGGCAAGGGGAGCGACGTGGGACACTGAAGCTTTCTTT. The genes are TRBV29-1 and TRBJ1-1, with a possible D match to TRBD1 (5 bases). The CDR3 has 15 amino acids. Germline V gene data show CDR1 as SQVTM and CDR2 as ANQGSEA. V was pared by 6 bases and J by 3 bases, with 20 bases between.

CDR3 sequence (DNA): TGTGCCAGCAGTGAACGGTATCAATATGGAGCCCTCCACTTT. Residues: CASSERYQYGALHF. This rearrangement joins TRBV25-1 to TRBJ1-6; D not certain. Trimming took 2 bases from V and 14 from J, leaving 16 bases between them. The germline gives CDR1 MGHDK, CDR2 SYGVNS. This CDR3 has 14 amino acids.

The sample holds many counts of this clonotype. The chain couples TRBV2 to TRBJ2-7; TRBD1 matches at 8 bases. Germline CDR1 SNHLY, CDR2 FYNNEI. This CDR3 has 16 residues. V lost 8 bases to trimming and J lost 2 bases; unmatched junction nucleotides: 14. DNA of the CDR3: TGTGCCAGCCGAGGTGAGGGGACAGGCCTTGCCTACGAGCAGTACTTC. This translates into CASRGEGTGLAYEQYF.

This chain connects TRBV4-2 to TRBJ1-1; D is undetermined. V was cut by 0 bases and J by 6 bases, with 11 bases left in between. From germline, CDR1 is LGHNA and CDR2 YNFKEQ. CDR3 size: 14 residues. The CDR3 nucleotides are TGTGCCAGCAGCCAAGATCTTCGGGGATCTGAAGCTTTCTTT. It translates to CASSQDLRGSEAFF.

The CDR3, as DNA: TGCAGCGTTGTGGGGGACGATACCATTTCATTTGGCTACACCTTC. It codes for CSVVGDDTISFGYTF. The rearrangement uses TRBV29-1 and TRBJ1-2; D might be TRBD1 (5 bases). The CDR3 length is 15 residues. Germline CDR1 is SQVTM and CDR2 is ANQGSEA. The V gene lost 4 bases and the J gene lost 7 bases, with 22 bases spanning the gap. Full variable domain (outside the CDR3, taken from reference TRBV29-1 and TRBJ1-2): SAVISQKPSRDICQRGTSLTIQCQVDSQVTMMFWYRQQPGQSLTLIATANQGSEATYESGFVIDKFPISRPNLTFSTLTVSNMSPEDSSIYLCSVVGDDTISFGYTFGSGTRLTVV.

Comments on this clonotype: This sequence may be a read error, since a much larger clone differs from it by one base. The chain uses TRBV7-6 and TRBJ2-5; 7 bases line up with TRBD1. Germline values: CDR1 SGHVS, CDR2 FNYEAQ. This CDR3 comprises 16 residues. V was pared by 4 bases and J by 5 bases, with 13 bases of the junction left unmatched. As DNA, the CDR3 is TGTGCCAGCAGCTCCAGAGGACAGGAGATGAGGGAGACCCAGTACTTC. Amino acids: CASSSRGQEMRETQYF.

This clonotype was recorded at least ten times. This chain joins TRBV24-1 and TRBJ1-1; tentative D call: TRBD1 (5 bases). Trimming took off 5 bases at V and 6 bases at J, with 9 bases between the two ends. Germline values: CDR1 KGHDR, CDR2 SFDVKD. The CDR3 totals 12 residues. In nucleotides, the CDR3 is TGTGCCACCAGTGCTAGGGGCGCTGAAGCTTTCTTT. Translated: CATSARGAEAFF.

This clonotype was observed a few times. The chain joins TRBV12-3 or TRBV12-4 to TRBJ1-1; D call uncertain. V was shortened by 8 bases and J by 1 base, with 14 bases between the two germline ends. The CDR3 covers 14 residues. The CDR3 loop reads CASRPLQRNTEAFF. CDR3 coding DNA: TGTGCCAGCCGCCCTCTACAAAGGAACACTGAAGCTTTCTTT.